What follows are 27 T cell receptor beta chains derived from one specimen sequenced in a study of blood T cells in healthy people across ages. Primed by a sample-barcoded 5' primer and a J-beta primer mix, a second PCR proceeded for 7 to 11 cycles. TCRdb processed the 5' RACE reads anew with MiXCR; each CDR3 protein has one entry. Of approximately 1.5 million distinct CDR3 sequences listed, about 31% were seen once; the top ten hold about 10%. The sequenced material came from blood. The receptors were sampled from a woman aged 25 to 45 in good health.

This clonotype was detected a few times. The rearrangement uses TRBV4-1 and TRBJ2-3; perhaps TRBD2 as D (6 bases). Germline V gives CDR1 MGHRA, CDR2 YSYEKL. The CDR3 runs 16 residues. The ends were cut back, 1 base at V and 5 bases at J, with 16 bases in the middle. CDR3 nucleotide sequence: TGCGCCAGCAGCCAAGGGCCCGCGGGGCTCGGAGATACGCAGTATTTT. Translating it yields CASSQGPAGLGDTQYF.

This clonotype was counted many times. At one end, the junction sequence differs from germline, possibly due to a read error. The chain carries TRBV10-2 and TRBJ2-3, with unresolved D. This CDR3 is built from 12 residues. Germline CDR1 reads WSHSY; CDR2 reads SAAADI. In DNA, the CDR3 is TGTGCCAGCAGTGAAAGCAGGGATACGCAGTATTTT. Its protein is CASSESRDTQYF.

This chain connects TRBV13 to TRBJ1-4, with D hard to call. The CDR3 has 15 amino acids. Between the trimmed V and J ends, which lost 5 bases and 4 bases, there was a span of 14 bases. CDR1 is PRHDT, CDR2 FYEKMQ, per germline (reference sequence). The CDR3 protein is CASSISAGVNEKLFF. DNA for the CDR3: TGTGCCAGCAGCATCAGCGCAGGAGTTAATGAAAAACTGTTTTTT.

The chain is built from TRBV20-1 and TRBJ2-3; tentatively, D is TRBD2 (6 bases). CDR1 DFQATT and CDR2 SNEGSKA come from the germline V gene (reference sequence). The CDR3 runs to 13 residues. Trimming took off 6 bases at V and 3 bases at J, with 13 bases between the two ends. The CDR3 sequence is CSATGEVTDTQYF. DNA for the CDR3: TGCAGTGCAACGGGGGAGGTGACAGATACGCAGTATTTT.

The chain uses TRBV25-1 and TRBJ2-3; D unresolved. Trimming shortened V by 4 bases and J by 3 bases, and 11 bases separated the two germline ends. Germline lookup yields CDR1 MGHDK and CDR2 SYGVNS. This CDR3 contains 14 residues. The CDR3 is CASSGTRATDTQYF. For the CDR3, the DNA is TGTGCCAGCAGTGGTACCCGGGCTACAGATACGCAGTATTTT.

This clonotype was found a few times. The chain joins TRBV3-1 to TRBJ2-3; 8 nucleotides align to TRBD2. V gave up 3 bases and J gave up 5 bases; unmatched junction bases: 4. Germline V gene sequence: CDR1 LGHDT, CDR2 YNNKEL (reference sequence). The CDR3 runs 14 residues. The CDR3 spells CASSQAAGVDTQYF. The CDR3 bases are TGTGCCAGCAGCCAGGCAGCGGGAGTAGATACGCAGTATTTT.

This clonotype was observed at least ten times. CDR3 in amino acids: CASLGASGRGGEQFF. The CDR3 bases are TGTGCCAGCTTAGGTGCTAGCGGGAGAGGGGGTGAGCAGTTCTTC. The chain links TRBV6-5 to TRBJ2-1; 10 nucleotides line up with TRBD2. The CDR3 contains 15 residues. CDR1 and CDR2 from the germline V gene are MNHEY and SVGAGI. V was pared by 8 bases and J by 9 bases, with 13 bases of the junction left unmatched.

The chain combines TRBV21-1 with TRBJ2-5. TRBV21-1 is a documented pseudogene. CDR3 length: 15 amino acids. The CDR3 loop reads CASSKASAVQETQYF. The CDR3 nucleotides read TGTGCCAGCAGCAAAGCGAGCGCAGTCCAAGAGACCCAGTACTTC.

The V gene is TRBV7-9, the J gene TRBJ1-3; no reliable D call. Trimming removed 5 bases at V and 0 bases at J, with 11 bases between. The CDR3 is 15 amino acids. From germline, CDR1 is SEHNR and CDR2 FQNEAQ (reference sequence). The CDR3 sequence: CASSLGVYSGNTIYF. The CDR3 DNA reads TGTGCCAGCAGCCTCGGCGTATACTCTGGAAACACCATATATTTT. Combining the CDR3 with reference TRBV7-9 and TRBJ1-3 gives the whole variable domain DTGVSQNPRHKITKRGQNVTFRCDPISEHNRLYWYRQTLGQGPEFLTYFQNEAQLEKSRLLSDRFSAERPKGSFSTLEIQRTEQGDSAMYLCASSLGVYSGNTIYFGEGSWLTVV.

DNA of the CDR3: TGTGCCAGCAGCCCAGCCCTCGCAACAGGGGGAGAGACCCAGTACTTC. Translating it yields CASSPALATGGETQYF. The rearrangement links TRBV7-9 to TRBJ2-5, with 8 bases matching TRBD1. The germline V gene encodes CDR1 SEHNR and CDR2 FQNEAQ (reference sequence). The CDR3 contains 16 residues. J was trimmed by 4 bases and V by 5 bases; bases with no gene match: 12.

The V call is TRBV7-6, the J call TRBJ1-5; D not certain. Germline loops: CDR1 SGHVS, CDR2 FNYEAQ. This CDR3 has 15 residues. Trimming left V 1 base short and J 2 bases short, with 9 bases between. The CDR3 spells CASSLGEYRNQPQHF. The CDR3, as DNA: TGTGCCAGCAGCTTAGGGGAATATCGCAATCAGCCCCAGCATTTT. Full variable domain (rest looked up from reference TRBV7-6 and TRBJ1-5): GAGVSQSPRYKVTKRGQDVALRCDPISGHVSLYWYRQALGQGPEFLTYFNYEAQQDKSGLPNDRFSAERPEGSISTLTIQRTEQRDSAMYRCASSLGEYRNQPQHFGDGTRLSIL.

Concerning this clonotype itself: Germline is not matched at one junction end, which may reflect a read error. The chain couples TRBV18 to TRBJ2-7; D uncertain. This CDR3 is built from 14 residues. Germline lookup yields CDR1 KGHSH and CDR2 LQKENI. The chain's CDR3 is CASSPQAHSCEQYF. The CDR3 DNA reads as TGTGCCAGCTCACCACAGGCACACTCCTGCGAGCAGTACTTC. Together with reference TRBV18 and TRBJ2-7, the CDR3 gives the full variable domain: NAGVMQNPRHLVRRRGQEARLRCSPMKGHSHVYWYRQLPEEGLKFMVYLQKENIIDESGMPKERFSAEFPKEGPSILRIQQVVRGDSAAYFCASSPQAHSCEQYFGPGTRLTVT.

This clonotype was picked up a small number of times. CDR3 residues: CASSLEFLGGDTQYF. CDR3 nucleotides: TGCGCCAGCAGCTTGGAGTTTCTAGGCGGAGATACGCAGTATTTT. The chain combines TRBV5-1 with TRBJ2-3; no firm D call. This CDR3 is built from 15 residues. Looked up from germline, CDR1 is SGHRS and CDR2 is YFSETQ. Trimming took off 0 bases at V and 5 bases at J, with 13 bases between the two ends.

Worth noting for this clonotype: At one boundary the junction diverges from the germline segment, which might be a read error. The CDR3 DNA reads TGTGCCATCAGCGAGTCGACGGGTGTGGGACTGCCCTCGATTGATACGCAGTATTTT. Amino acids: CAISESTGVGLPSIDTQYF. The chain couples TRBV10-3 to TRBJ2-3; D might be TRBD2 (6 bases). CDR1 and CDR2 (germline): ENHRY, SYGVKD. CDR3 size: 19 residues.

The chain links TRBV28 to TRBJ1-3; D gene unclear. CDR1 MDHEN and CDR2 SYDVKM come from the germline V gene. V lost 6 bases and J 4 bases, leaving 13 bases between the germline ends. The CDR3 loop spans 14 amino acids. The CDR3 bases are TGTGCCAGCAGGCCTCGAGGAGACGGAAACACCATATATTTT. Translated: CASRPRGDGNTIYF.

This clonotype has more than one count but fewer than ten. The gene calls are TRBV12-3 or TRBV12-4 and TRBJ2-3; tentative D call: TRBD2 (6 bases). Trimming took 1 base from V and 4 from J, leaving 12 bases between them. The CDR3 is made up of 15 amino acids. The CDR3: CASSLGPPGADTQYF. Written as DNA, the CDR3 is TGTGCCAGCAGTTTAGGGCCTCCGGGGGCAGATACGCAGTATTTT.

The genes are TRBV14 and TRBJ2-7; D gene uncertain. There are 14 residues in the CDR3. The V end was cut by 4 bases, the J end by 8 bases, with 18 bases between. From germline, CDR1 is SGHDN and CDR2 FVKESK. CDR3 nucleotides: TGTGCCAGCAGCCCCCCAGGCCTGGTAGGTCAGCAGTACTTC. Protein product: CASSPPGLVGQQYF.

In this sample, this clonotype turned up a few times. This sequence joins TRBV7-3 and TRBJ2-1, with D perhaps TRBD1 (6 bases). The CDR3 spans 12 residues. Trimming stripped 4 bases from V and 12 bases from J, with 13 bases between. Looked up from germline, CDR1 is SGHTA and CDR2 is FQGTGA. The CDR3 sequence is CASSYTGSMQFF. CDR3 sequence (DNA): TGTGCCAGCAGCTACACAGGGTCCATGCAGTTCTTC.

The chain recombines TRBV20-1 with TRBJ2-1; unclear D gene. CDR1 is DFQATT, CDR2 SNEGSKA, per germline (reference sequence). The CDR3 extends over 10 amino acids. Trimming stripped 5 bases from V and 8 bases from J, with 7 bases between. Written as DNA, the CDR3 is TGCAGTGCTCTGTTCTATGAGCAGTTCTTC. Translation gives CSALFYEQFF.

This clonotype was observed at least ten times. The chain uses TRBV20-1 and TRBJ2-7, with TRBD2 matching 10 bases. CDR3 size: 13 residues. J lost 5 bases, V lost 4 bases, and 5 bases had no gene match. Looked up from germline, CDR1 is DFQATT and CDR2 is SNEGSKA (reference sequence). The chain's CDR3 is CSATPSGGHEQYF. The CDR3 bases are TGCAGTGCTACCCCTAGCGGGGGCCACGAGCAGTACTTC.

The CDR3 nucleotides read TGTGCCAGCACCGGGCCTCAGAACATTCAGTACTTC. Translation gives CASTGPQNIQYF. The chain employs TRBV9 and TRBJ2-4; D uncertain. CDR3 length: 12 residues. In germline, CDR1 is SGDLS, CDR2 YYNGEE. Deletions cut 6 bases from V and 7 bases from J, with 11 bases between.

The chain recombines TRBV6-1 with TRBJ1-1; D remains ambiguous. Trimming stripped 4 bases from V and 0 bases from J, with 15 bases between. Germline V CDR1 and CDR2: MNHNS, SASEGT. The CDR3 consists of 16 residues. The CDR3 DNA is TGTGCCAGCAGTGTAGACGGCCACCTTATGAACACTGAAGCTTTCTTT. As protein: CASSVDGHLMNTEAFF.

There are many counts of this clonotype. The chain couples TRBV15 to TRBJ2-7; D uncertain. CDR3 length equals 14 residues. The V gene's germline CDR1 is LNHNV and CDR2 YYDKDF (reference sequence). V lost 1 base and J lost 3, with 10 bases in between. CDR3 in DNA: TGTGCCACCAGCAGAGGCGACACAGACTACGAGCAGTACTTC. Translation: CATSRGDTDYEQYF.

This clonotype was seen only a few times. The J gene is TRBJ1-1, the V gene TRBV7-6; no reliable D call. Trimming pared 11 bases from V and 1 base from J, leaving 14 bases between. CDR1 and CDR2 (germline): SGHVS, FNYEAQ. The CDR3 has 13 amino acids. The CDR3 is CASSRAANTEAFF. In DNA, the CDR3 is TGTGCCTCTTCGAGGGCGGCGAACACTGAAGCTTTCTTT.

This clonotype showed up just a few times. The chain recombines TRBV4-1 with TRBJ2-7, with a possible D match to TRBD1 (6 bases). The germline gives CDR1 MGHRA, CDR2 YSYEKL. V dropped 2 bases and J dropped 6 bases, with 11 bases sitting between them. CDR3 length equals 13 residues. CDR3 nucleotide sequence: TGCGCCAGCAGCCAAATACAGGGCCTCGAGCAGTACTTC. Protein sequence: CASSQIQGLEQYF.

The V call is TRBV27, the J call TRBJ2-7; 7 nucleotides match TRBD1. Germline V lookup: CDR1 MNHEY, CDR2 SMNVEV (reference sequence). V lost 5 bases and J lost 5; bases outside the gene matches: 9. The CDR3 has 14 amino acids. The CDR3 sequence: CASSRQGPSDEQYF. As DNA, the CDR3 is TGTGCCAGCAGTCGACAGGGACCTTCCGACGAGCAGTACTTC.

In this sample, this clonotype turned up a few times. The rearrangement uses TRBV7-9 and TRBJ2-5, with D maybe TRBD1 (6 bases). Deletions cut 3 bases from V and 5 bases from J, with 16 bases between. Germline V CDR1 and CDR2: SEHNR, FQNEAQ (reference sequence). The CDR3 sequence is 15 residues long. CDR3 nucleotide sequence: TGTGCCAGCAGCTTTCACAACGGGACAAAGGAGACCCAGTACTTC. Translation gives CASSFHNGTKETQYF. Variable domain in full (rest from reference TRBV7-9 and TRBJ2-5): DTGVSQNPRHKITKRGQNVTFRCDPISEHNRLYWYRQTLGQGPEFLTYFQNEAQLEKSRLLSDRFSAERPKGSFSTLEIQRTEQGDSAMYLCASSFHNGTKETQYFGPGTRLLVL.